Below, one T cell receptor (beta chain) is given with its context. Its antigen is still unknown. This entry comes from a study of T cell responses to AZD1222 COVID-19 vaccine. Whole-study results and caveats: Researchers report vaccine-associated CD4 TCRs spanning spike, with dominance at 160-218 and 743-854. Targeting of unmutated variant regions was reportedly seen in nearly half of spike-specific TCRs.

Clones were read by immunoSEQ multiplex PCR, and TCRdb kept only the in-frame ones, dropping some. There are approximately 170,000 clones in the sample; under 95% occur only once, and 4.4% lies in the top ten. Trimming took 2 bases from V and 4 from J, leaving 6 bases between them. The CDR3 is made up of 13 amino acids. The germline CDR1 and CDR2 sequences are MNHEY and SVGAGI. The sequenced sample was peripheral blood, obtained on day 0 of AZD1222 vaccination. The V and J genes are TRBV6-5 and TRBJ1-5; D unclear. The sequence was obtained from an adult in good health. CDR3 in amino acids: CASSYNRNQPQHF. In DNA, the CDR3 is TGTGCCAGCAGTTACAACAGAAATCAGCCCCAGCATTTT.